The clone carrying this TCR beta chain was detected a few times. Researchers took RNA transcripts and amplified the TCR beta CDR3 regions from them. The HTBI set primed first-round TCR CDR3 RT-PCR. Via MiXCR, TCRdb re-called the multiplex PCR reads, giving one row per CDR3 protein. The data hold around 490,000 distinct CDR3 sequences, with 15% to 20% observed a single time. With 0 bases removed from V and 2 bases from J, the gap between germline ends came to 6 bases. Germline CDR1 reads SGHTA; CDR2 reads FQGNSA. The CDR3 runs to 14 residues. This record comes from a study of T cells in Graves' hyperthyroidism and ophthalmopathy.

Sequences were obtained from blood. The chain recombines TRBV7-2 with TRBJ2-3; D gene uncertain. The sequence derives from a middle-aged man with Graves' ophthalmopathy. Written as DNA, the CDR3 is TGTGCCAGCAGCTTAGCTATAAACACAGATACGCAGTATTTT. Amino acid sequence: CASSLAINTDTQYF.